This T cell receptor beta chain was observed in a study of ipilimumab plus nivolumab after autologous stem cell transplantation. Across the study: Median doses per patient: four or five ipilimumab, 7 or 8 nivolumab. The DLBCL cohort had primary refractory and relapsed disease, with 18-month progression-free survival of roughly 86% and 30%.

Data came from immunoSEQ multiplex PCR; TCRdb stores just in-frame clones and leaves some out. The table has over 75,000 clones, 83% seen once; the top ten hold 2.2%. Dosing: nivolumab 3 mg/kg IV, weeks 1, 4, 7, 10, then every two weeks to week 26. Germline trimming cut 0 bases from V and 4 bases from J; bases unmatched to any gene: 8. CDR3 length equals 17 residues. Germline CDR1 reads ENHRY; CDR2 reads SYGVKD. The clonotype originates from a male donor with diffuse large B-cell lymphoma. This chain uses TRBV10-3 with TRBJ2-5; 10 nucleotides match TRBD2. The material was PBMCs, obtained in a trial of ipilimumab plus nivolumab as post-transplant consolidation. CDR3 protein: CAISESNPLAGVETQYF. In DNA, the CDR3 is TGTGCCATCAGTGAGTCGAATCCCCTAGCGGGGGTAGAGACCCAGTACTTC.